This TCR beta chain was documented in a study of blood T cell repertoires in COVID-19. Participants, about 18 to 90 years old, spanned under 25 US areas. The CDR3 loop spans 16 amino acids. Germline lookup yields CDR1 SQVTM and CDR2 ANQGSEA. V was clipped by 0 bases and J by 9 bases; unmatched bases: 10. The table came from immunoSEQ multiplex PCR; TCRdb's copy has only in-frame clones and leaves some out. The table lists roughly 240,000 clones, approximately 85% of them singletons, with about 8.2% in the top ten. This receptor was taken from a woman in her fifties or sixties with acute COVID-19. V and J are TRBV29-1 and TRBJ1-6; TRBD1 matches at 8 bases. Sequencing used PBMCs or T cells enriched from blood (not recorded which). The CDR3, as DNA: TGCAGCGTTGAAGAAGGGGCAGGGGGCGCGGGTTCACCCCTCCACTTT. Its translation is CSVEEGAGGAGSPLHF. Variable domain in full (rest from reference TRBV29-1 and TRBJ1-6): SAVISQKPSRDICQRGTSLTIQCQVDSQVTMMFWYRQQPGQSLTLIATANQGSEATYESGFVIDKFPISRPNLTFSTLTVSNMSPEDSSIYLCSVEEGAGGAGSPLHFGNGTRLTVT.